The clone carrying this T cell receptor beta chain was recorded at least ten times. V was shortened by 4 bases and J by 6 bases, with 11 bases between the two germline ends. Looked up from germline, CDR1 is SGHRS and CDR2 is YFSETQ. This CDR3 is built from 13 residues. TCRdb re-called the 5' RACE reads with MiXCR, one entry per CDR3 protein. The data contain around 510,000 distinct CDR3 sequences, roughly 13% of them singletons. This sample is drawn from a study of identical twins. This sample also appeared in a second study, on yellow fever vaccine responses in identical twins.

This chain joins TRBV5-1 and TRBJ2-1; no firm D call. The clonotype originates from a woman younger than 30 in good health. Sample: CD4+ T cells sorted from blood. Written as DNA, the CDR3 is TGCGCCAGCAGCCCCCCCACCGTCAATGAGCAGTTCTTC. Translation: CASSPPTVNEQFF.